This T cell receptor beta chain was sequenced during a study of T cells in Graves' hyperthyroidism and ophthalmopathy. The V gene's germline CDR1 is WSHSY and CDR2 SAAADI. V dropped 3 bases and J dropped 0 bases, with 12 bases sitting between them. This CDR3 region has 15 residues. It was RNA transcripts that yielded the amplified TCR beta CDR3 regions. TCR CDR3 regions were first amplified by RT-PCR with HTBI primers. Using its own MiXCR run on the multiplex PCR reads, TCRdb lists one record per CDR3 protein. Among fewer than 350,000 distinct CDR3 sequences listed, about a sixth were seen once. Patients showing uncontrolled infection, other autoimmune disease, pregnancy or lactation were ineligible. More than 8 ml fresh peripheral blood yielded the PBMCs.

Sample: blood. This TCR was sampled from a woman between 40 and 50 years old with Graves' ophthalmopathy. V is TRBV10-2 and J is TRBJ2-7, with D possibly being TRBD2 (5 bases). The CDR3 is CASSERGLSSYEQYF. CDR3 nucleotides: TGCGCCAGCAGTGAAAGAGGGTTAAGCTCCTACGAGCAGTACTTC.